Following are 19 T cell receptor beta chains from one sample sequenced in a study of OX40 agonist ivuxolimab in advanced cancers. Method: immunoSEQ multiplex PCR; TCRdb's copy keeps in-frame clones and lacks some. The sample has about 28,000 clones, less than 85% seen once. Here the sequenced sample was CD4+ or CD8+ T cells sorted from blood, taken in a trial of the OX40 agonist ivuxolimab. Source of these receptors: an adult with an advanced solid tumor such as melanoma, head and neck, liver or kidney cancer.

In its sample, this clone was seen a few times. The J gene is TRBJ2-5, the V gene TRBV28; 9 nucleotides match TRBD2. Germline V gene lookup returns CDR1 MDHEN and CDR2 SYDVKM. The CDR3 totals 16 residues. V trimming: 3 bases; J trimming: 1 base; junction bases outside the gene matches: 6. This CDR3 is CASSFPPTSGQETQYF. In nucleotides, the CDR3 is TGTGCCAGCAGTTTCCCTCCGACTAGCGGCCAAGAGACCCAGTACTTC.

The genes are TRBV6-9 and TRBJ2-7; the D call may be TRBD1 or TRBD2 (6 bases each). The V gene lost 6 bases and the J gene lost 6 bases, with 12 bases spanning the gap. Germline values: CDR1 MNHGY, CDR2 SVAAGI. The CDR3 length is 12 residues. The CDR3 loop is CASSGGGAEQYF. The DNA for the CDR3 is TGTGCCAGCAGCGGAGGGGGTGCCGAGCAGTACTTC.

The chain couples TRBV20-1 to TRBJ2-7, with D perhaps being TRBD1 or TRBD2 (5 bases each). CDR3 length equals 11 residues. Trimming pared 1 base from V and 5 bases from J, leaving 6 bases between. From germline, CDR1 is DFQATT and CDR2 SNEGSKA (reference sequence). CDR3 bases: TGCAGTGCTAGAGGAGGGGACGAGCAGTACTTC. This translates into CSARGGDEQYF.

The CDR3 sequence: CASSWPPGGVDSGANVLTF. In DNA, the CDR3 is TGTGCCAGCAGCTGGCCCCCAGGCGGCGTTGACTCTGGGGCCAACGTCCTGACTTTC. V usage is TRBV5-5 and J usage is TRBJ2-6; D not certain. The V end lost 3 bases, the J end lost 0 bases, and 19 bases lay between the germline ends. Per the germline V gene, CDR1 is SGHKS and CDR2 is YYEKEE (reference sequence). The CDR3 covers 19 residues.

This sequence joins TRBV9 and TRBJ2-7, with 11 bases identical to TRBD2. Germline CDR1 and CDR2: SGDLS and YYNGEE. The CDR3 is 14 residues long. V shed 4 bases, J shed 4 bases, and the junction held 4 bases outside the gene matches. The CDR3 reads CASSSGTSGYEQYF. The CDR3 DNA reads as TGTGCCAGCAGCTCTGGGACTAGCGGATACGAGCAGTACTTC.

This chain joins TRBV6-5 and TRBJ1-5, with a tentative D call TRBD1 (6 bases). The CDR3 runs to 14 residues. The V gene lost 2 bases and the J gene lost 3 bases, with 8 bases spanning the gap. Germline assignment: CDR1 MNHEY and CDR2 SVGAGI. The CDR3 here is CASSYGQPNQPQHF. The CDR3 bases are TGTGCCAGCAGTTACGGACAGCCCAATCAGCCCCAGCATTTT.

This chain uses TRBV2 with TRBJ2-7; a possible D gene is TRBD1 (6 bases). Between the trimmed V and J ends, which lost 7 bases and 2 bases, there was a span of 15 bases. From germline, CDR1 is SNHLY and CDR2 FYNNEI. The CDR3 totals 14 residues. The CDR3 region has the DNA TGTGCCAGCAATGCAGCAGGGGAAGCCTACGAGCAGTACTTC. Amino acids: CASNAAGEAYEQYF. The variable domain in full, with the rest retrieved from reference TRBV2 and TRBJ2-7, is EPEVTQTPSHQVTQMGQEVILRCVPISNHLYFYWYRQILGQKVEFLVSFYNNEISEKSEIFDDQFSVERPDGSNFTLKIRSTKLEDSAMYFCASNAAGEAYEQYFGPGTRLTVT.

This sequence joins TRBV11-1 and TRBJ2-7; tentative D call: TRBD2 (6 bases). This CDR3 contains 15 residues. Between the trimmed V and J ends, which lost 2 bases and 4 bases, there was a span of 15 bases. Germline values: CDR1 SGHAT, CDR2 FQDESV (reference sequence). The CDR3 DNA reads TGTGCCAGCAGCTTAAAGCTGCGGGAAACTTACGAGCAGTACTTC. Encoded protein: CASSLKLRETYEQYF. The full variable domain, its missing parts supplied by reference TRBV11-1 and TRBJ2-7, is EAEVAQSPRYKITEKSQAVAFWCDPISGHATLYWYRQILGQGPELLVQFQDESVVDDSQLPKDRFSAERLKGVDSTLKIQPAELGDSAMYLCASSLKLRETYEQYFGPGTRLTVT.

This chain links TRBV9 with TRBJ1-1; D is perhaps TRBD1 (5 bases). CDR1 and CDR2 from the germline V gene are SGDLS and YYNGEE. There are 15 residues in the CDR3. V shed 4 bases and J shed 4 bases, with 17 bases lying between them. CDR3 sequence reads: CASSPPRGSGTEAFF. The CDR3 DNA reads TGTGCCAGCAGCCCCCCGAGGGGTTCCGGCACTGAAGCTTTCTTT.

The chain has TRBV19 and TRBJ2-5; possibly TRBD1 for D (6 bases). The V end was cut by 4 bases, the J end by 2 bases, with 17 bases between. Germline V gives CDR1 LNHDA, CDR2 SQIVND (reference sequence). This CDR3 has 16 amino acids. The CDR3, as DNA: TGTGCCAGTAGTACGCCAACAGGGTACCCTCAAGAGACCCAGTACTTC. It codes for CASSTPTGYPQETQYF.

This clone was seen a single time. V usage is TRBV9 and J usage is TRBJ2-1, with TRBD2 as a possible D gene (6 bases). V lost 0 bases and J lost 4, with 14 bases in between. Germline V gene sequence: CDR1 SGDLS, CDR2 YYNGEE. The CDR3 consists of 16 residues. The CDR3 spells CASSVDWAGSYNEQFF. CDR3 in DNA: TGTGCCAGCAGCGTAGATTGGGCGGGGTCTTACAATGAGCAGTTCTTC.

CDR3: CASSPPTSPTTYEQYF. The CDR3 region has the DNA TGTGCCAGCAGCCCCCCCACTAGCCCCACGACGTACGAGCAGTACTTC. V usage is TRBV27 and J usage is TRBJ2-7; D perhaps matches TRBD2 (6 bases). V was cut by 6 bases and J by 4 bases, with 22 bases left in between. This CDR3 comprises 16 residues. Germline CDR1 MNHEY, CDR2 SMNVEV (reference sequence).

This clone turned up a few times. Distinct nucleotide sequences in the sample also encode this CDR3. V usage is TRBV15 and J usage is TRBJ1-3, with D possibly TRBD1 on 5 matching bases. V lost 0 bases, J lost 4 bases, and 10 bases lay in between. CDR1 is LNHNV and CDR2 is YYDKDF in the germline V gene (reference sequence). This CDR3 is built from 15 residues. The CDR3 DNA is TGTGCCACCAGCAGAGATCGGGACCCCGGAAACACCATATATTTT. Translation: CATSRDRDPGNTIYF.

The chain recombines TRBV28 with TRBJ1-2; no clear D gene. Germline CDR1 MDHEN, CDR2 SYDVKM. Trimming left V 2 bases short and J 0 bases short, with 7 bases between. CDR3 length: 14 residues. In nucleotides, the CDR3 is TGTGCCAGCAGTTTAATAGAGGCTAACTATGGCTACACCTTC. Amino acids: CASSLIEANYGYTF.

The chain is built from TRBV29-1 and TRBJ1-2; a possible D gene is TRBD1 (6 bases). V shed 3 bases and J shed 8 bases, with 10 bases lying between them. The CDR3 runs to 11 residues. The germline gives CDR1 SQVTM, CDR2 ANQGSEA. The DNA for the CDR3 is TGCAGCGTTGAGGACCAGGGGGGCTACACCTTC. It specifies CSVEDQGGYTF. Filled out from reference TRBV29-1 and TRBJ1-2, the complete variable domain reads SAVISQKPSRDICQRGTSLTIQCQVDSQVTMMFWYRQQPGQSLTLIATANQGSEATYESGFVIDKFPISRPNLTFSTLTVSNMSPEDSSIYLCSVEDQGGYTFGSGTRLTVV.

V gene TRBV4-3 combines with J gene TRBJ2-7; D not certain. With 4 bases removed from V and 0 bases from J, the gap between germline ends came to 10 bases. The CDR3 is 14 residues long. Germline-derived CDR1 and CDR2 are LGHNA and YSLEER. The CDR3 loop reads CASSPDVSSYEQYF. The DNA for the CDR3 is TGCGCCAGCAGCCCGGACGTTAGCTCCTACGAGCAGTACTTC.

The chain is built from TRBV28 and TRBJ1-5, with D possibly TRBD1 on 5 matching bases. The V end lost 3 bases, the J end lost 4 bases, and 13 bases lay between the germline ends. The CDR3 extends over 15 amino acids. The germline CDR1 and CDR2 sequences are MDHEN and SYDVKM. CDR3 sequence: CASSFRQGGNQPQHF. The CDR3, as DNA: TGTGCCAGCAGTTTTCGGCAGGGTGGAAATCAGCCCCAGCATTTT.

The chain joins TRBV6-5 to TRBJ1-5, with 7 bases identical to TRBD1. With 11 bases clipped from V and 4 bases from J, the junction kept 11 bases outside the gene matches. The germline gives CDR1 MNHEY, CDR2 SVGAGI. The CDR3 length is 14 residues. The CDR3 nucleotides are TGTGCCTGCGGGAGGGCAGGGGGTAATCAGCCCCAGCATTTT. Translation: CACGRAGGNQPQHF.

V and J are TRBV27 and TRBJ1-2, with 7 nucleotides matching TRBD1. CDR3 size: 15 residues. V gave up 5 bases and J gave up 4 bases; unmatched junction bases: 10. CDR1 is MNHEY, CDR2 SMNVEV, per germline (reference sequence). The CDR3 spells CASSEARGRSYGYTF. The CDR3 DNA reads TGTGCCAGCAGTGAAGCGAGGGGGCGCAGCTATGGCTACACCTTC.